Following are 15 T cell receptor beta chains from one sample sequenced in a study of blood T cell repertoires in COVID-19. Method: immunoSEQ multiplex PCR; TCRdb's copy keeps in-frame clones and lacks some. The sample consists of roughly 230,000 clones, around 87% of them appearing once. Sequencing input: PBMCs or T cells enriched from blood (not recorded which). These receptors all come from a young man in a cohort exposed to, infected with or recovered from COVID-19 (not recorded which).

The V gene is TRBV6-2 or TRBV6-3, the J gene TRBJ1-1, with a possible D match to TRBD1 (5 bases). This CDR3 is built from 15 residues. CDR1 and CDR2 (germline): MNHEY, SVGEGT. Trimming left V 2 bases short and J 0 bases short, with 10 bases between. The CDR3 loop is CASSYAGQLNTEAFF. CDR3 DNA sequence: TGTGCCAGCAGTTACGCAGGACAATTGAACACTGAAGCTTTCTTT.

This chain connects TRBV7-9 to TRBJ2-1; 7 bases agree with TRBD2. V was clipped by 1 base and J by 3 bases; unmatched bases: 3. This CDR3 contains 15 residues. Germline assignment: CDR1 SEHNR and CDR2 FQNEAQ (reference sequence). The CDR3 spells CASSLDTSDYNEQFF. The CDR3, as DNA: TGTGCCAGCAGCTTAGACACTAGCGACTACAATGAGCAGTTCTTC.

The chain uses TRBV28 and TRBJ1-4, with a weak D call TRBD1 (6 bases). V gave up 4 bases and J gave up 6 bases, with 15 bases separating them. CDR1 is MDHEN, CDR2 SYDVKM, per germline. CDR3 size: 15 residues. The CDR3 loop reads CASSSDRSGDEKLFF. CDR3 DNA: TGTGCCAGCAGTTCCGACAGGTCCGGAGATGAAAAACTGTTTTTT.

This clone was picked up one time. Written as DNA, the CDR3 is TGTGCCAGCAGCTCACAGCAAACCAATGAGCAGTTCTTC. Its protein product is CASSSQQTNEQFF. The chain links TRBV7-3 to TRBJ2-1, with D unresolved. The germline gives CDR1 SGHTA, CDR2 FQGTGA. The CDR3 is 13 residues long. The V end was cut by 4 bases, the J end by 6 bases, with 10 bases between.

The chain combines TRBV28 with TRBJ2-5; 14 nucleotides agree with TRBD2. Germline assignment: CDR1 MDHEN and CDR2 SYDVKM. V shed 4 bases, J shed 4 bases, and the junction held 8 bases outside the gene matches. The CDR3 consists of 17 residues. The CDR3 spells CASSSGTSGSIIETQYF. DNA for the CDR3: TGTGCCAGCAGTTCCGGGACTAGCGGGAGTATTATAGAGACCCAGTACTTC.

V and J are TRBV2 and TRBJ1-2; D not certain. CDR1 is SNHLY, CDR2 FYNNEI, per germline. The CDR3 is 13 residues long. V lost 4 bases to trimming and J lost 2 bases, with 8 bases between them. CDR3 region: CASSARVNYGYTF. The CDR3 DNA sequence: TGTGCCAGCAGTGCGAGGGTGAACTATGGCTACACCTTC.

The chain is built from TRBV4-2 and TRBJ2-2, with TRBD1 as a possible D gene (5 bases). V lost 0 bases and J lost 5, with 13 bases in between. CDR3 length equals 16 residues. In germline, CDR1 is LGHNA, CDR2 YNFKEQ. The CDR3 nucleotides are TGTGCCAGCAGCCAAGATGTGGGGCAGAAAACCGGGGAGCTGTTTTTT. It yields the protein CASSQDVGQKTGELFF.

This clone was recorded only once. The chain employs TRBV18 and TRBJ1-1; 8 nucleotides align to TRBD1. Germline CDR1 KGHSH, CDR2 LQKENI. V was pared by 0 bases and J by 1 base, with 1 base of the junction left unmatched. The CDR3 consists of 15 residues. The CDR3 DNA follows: TGTGCCAGCTCACCACCGGGGACAGGGAACACTGAAGCTTTCTTT. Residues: CASSPPGTGNTEAFF.

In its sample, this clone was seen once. The CDR3 is CASSLLTSTTWYF. CDR3 coding DNA: TGTGCCAGCAGCTTATTGACTAGCACGACGTGGTACTTC. The V gene is TRBV11-2, the J gene TRBJ2-7, with TRBD2 matching over 7 bases. Trimming took 2 bases from V and 12 from J; bases not matched to a gene: 10. This CDR3 comprises 13 residues. Germline CDR1 is SGHAT and CDR2 is FQNNGV.

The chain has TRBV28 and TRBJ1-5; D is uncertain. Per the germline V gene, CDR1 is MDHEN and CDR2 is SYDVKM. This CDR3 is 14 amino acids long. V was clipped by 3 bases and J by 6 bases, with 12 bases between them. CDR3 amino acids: CASSFRGSPQPQHF. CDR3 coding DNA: TGTGCCAGCAGTTTTCGCGGGTCCCCTCAGCCCCAGCATTTT.

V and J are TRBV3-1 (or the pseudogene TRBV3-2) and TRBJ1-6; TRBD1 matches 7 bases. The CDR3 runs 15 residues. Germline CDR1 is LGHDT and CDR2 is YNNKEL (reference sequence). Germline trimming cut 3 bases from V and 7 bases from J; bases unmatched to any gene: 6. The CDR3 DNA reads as TGTGCCAGCAGCCACCGACAGGGTTTAAATTCACCCCTCCACTTT. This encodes CASSHRQGLNSPLHF.

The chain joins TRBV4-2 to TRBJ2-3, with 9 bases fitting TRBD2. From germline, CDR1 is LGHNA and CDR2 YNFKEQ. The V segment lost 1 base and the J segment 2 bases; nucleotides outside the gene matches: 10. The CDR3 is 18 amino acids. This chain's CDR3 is CASSQGLADRGDTDTQYF. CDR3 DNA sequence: TGTGCCAGCAGCCAAGGACTAGCGGACCGAGGCGACACAGATACGCAGTATTTT.

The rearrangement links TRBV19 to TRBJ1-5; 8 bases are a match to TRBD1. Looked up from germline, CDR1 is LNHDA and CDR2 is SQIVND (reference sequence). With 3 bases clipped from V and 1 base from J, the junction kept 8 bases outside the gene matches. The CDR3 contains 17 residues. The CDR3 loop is CASSILATGGSNQPQHF. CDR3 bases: TGTGCCAGTAGTATTTTGGCTACAGGGGGGAGCAATCAGCCCCAGCATTTT.

CDR3 nucleotide sequence: TGTGCCAGCAGTCGGGGAGGCAACACTGAAGCTTTCTTT. Its translation: CASSRGGNTEAFF. The chain is built from TRBV7-9 and TRBJ1-1; D call uncertain. In germline, CDR1 is SEHNR, CDR2 FQNEAQ (reference sequence). V gave up 6 bases and J gave up 2 bases, with 10 bases separating them. CDR3 length equals 13 residues. Full variable domain (outside the CDR3, taken from reference TRBV7-9 and TRBJ1-1): DTGVSQNPRHKITKRGQNVTFRCDPISEHNRLYWYRQTLGQGPEFLTYFQNEAQLEKSRLLSDRFSAERPKGSFSTLEIQRTEQGDSAMYLCASSRGGNTEAFFGQGTRLTVV.

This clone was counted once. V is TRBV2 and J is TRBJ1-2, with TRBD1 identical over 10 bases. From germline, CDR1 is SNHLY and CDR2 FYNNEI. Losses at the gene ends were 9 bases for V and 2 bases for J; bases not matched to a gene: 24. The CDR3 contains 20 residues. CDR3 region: CASLGQGTGSASALNYGYTF. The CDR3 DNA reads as TGTGCCAGTCTGGGACAGGGGACCGGTTCTGCGTCGGCCCTAAACTATGGCTACACCTTC.